This TCR beta chain came from a study of CD8 T cells in ankylosing spondylitis. Trimming cost V 10 bases and J 5 bases, with 21 bases left between them. Germline-derived CDR1 and CDR2 are LGHDT and YNNKEL (reference sequence). The CDR3 spans 14 residues. TCRdb processed the 5' RACE reads anew with MiXCR; each CDR3 protein has one entry. The sample has a few hundred thousand distinct CDR3 sequences; 6% to 8% are singletons. As concerns this clonotype: As yet, its antigen is unknown.

Regarding the study as a whole: There was a TCR beta motif, made of eight highly homologous variants, that appeared characteristic of ankylosing spondylitis blood. Before this, some motif variants had been reported in reactive arthritis synovial fluid and blood.

The chain has TRBV3-1 and TRBJ2-7, with D possibly being TRBD1 (6 bases). The sample comprised blood, either unsorted or a sorted T cell fraction (not recorded which). This sequence originates from a male donor with ankylosing spondylitis. CDR3 DNA: TGTGCCACCGGGTCAGGGGCGCGAGGCAACGAGCAGTACTTC. Protein sequence: CATGSGARGNEQYF.